Below, 8 T cell receptor beta chains from the same sample are listed, as sequenced in a study of blood T cell repertoires in COVID-19. The table came from immunoSEQ multiplex PCR; TCRdb's copy has only in-frame clones and leaves some out. Of approximately 53,000 clones in the sample, 78% were seen once. Sequencing used PBMCs or T cells enriched from blood (not recorded which). The origin of the receptors is a woman aged 45 to 65 with acute COVID-19.

CDR3 sequence reads: CASSFGRGLPLHF. In nucleotides, the CDR3 is TGTGCCAGCAGTTTCGGCAGGGGGTTACCCCTCCACTTT. The V call is TRBV12-3 or TRBV12-4, the J call TRBJ1-6; 7 bases line up with TRBD1. The J segment lost 12 bases and the V segment lost 3 bases, leaving 5 bases of the junction unmatched. This CDR3 comprises 13 residues.

This clone occurred once. V is TRBV3-1 (or the pseudogene TRBV3-2) and J is TRBJ1-1; no clear D gene. Germline assignment: CDR1 LGHDT and CDR2 YNNKEL (reference sequence). Trimming stripped 0 bases from V and 4 bases from J, with 9 bases between. The CDR3 loop spans 14 amino acids. CDR3 in amino acids: CASSQDTPGTEAFF. The CDR3 DNA is TGTGCCAGCAGCCAAGATACTCCGGGCACTGAAGCTTTCTTT.

The V and J genes are TRBV6-5 and TRBJ1-2, with a possible D match to TRBD1 (5 bases). CDR1 is MNHEY and CDR2 is SVGAGI in the germline V gene. V shed 2 bases and J shed 8 bases, with 15 bases lying between them. The CDR3 totals 14 residues. The CDR3 sequence: CASSYPRLGRGYTF. The CDR3 DNA sequence: TGTGCCAGCAGTTACCCCCGGTTGGGGCGCGGCTACACCTTC.

The rearrangement links TRBV4-1 to TRBJ2-5; TRBD1 matches at 10 bases. The CDR3 spans 15 residues. Germline CDR1 and CDR2: MGHRA and YSYEKL. V lost 4 bases to trimming and J lost 5 bases; unmatched junction nucleotides: 7. As DNA, the CDR3 is TGCGCCAGCAGCCCGACAGGGGGCGCCGTGGAGACCCAGTACTTC. Encoded protein: CASSPTGGAVETQYF.

Concerning this clone itself: At one end the junction does not follow the germline gene, possibly because of a read error. This specimen includes other DNA sequences encoding the same CDR3. The chain has TRBV5-1 and TRBJ1-2, with a weak D call TRBD1 (6 bases). CDR1 is SGHRS and CDR2 is YFSETQ in the germline V gene. The CDR3 extends over 11 amino acids. This CDR3 reads CPSSGGGGDTF. DNA for the CDR3: TGCCCCAGCAGCGGCGGTGGGGGCGACACCTTC.

This clone was picked up a small number of times. The chain carries TRBV6-4 and TRBJ1-5; 8 bases fit TRBD1. The CDR3 loop spans 16 amino acids. From germline, CDR1 is MRHNA and CDR2 SNTAGT. Trimming took 4 bases from V and 7 from J; bases not matched to a gene: 12. In DNA, the CDR3 is TGTGCCAGCAGTGTAAACAGGGGGGGGAAAGACCAGCCCCAGCATTTT. Its translation is CASSVNRGGKDQPQHF.

The chain is built from TRBV30 and TRBJ1-6; a weak D match, TRBD1 (6 bases). Germline V gene sequence: CDR1 GTSNPN, CDR2 SVGIG (reference sequence). The CDR3 loop spans 14 amino acids. The ends were cut back, 1 base at V and 9 bases at J, with 13 bases in the middle. Here the CDR3 DNA reads TGTGCCTGGAGTGCGGGGGGCAGAGGTTCACCCCTCCACTTT. This encodes CAWSAGGRGSPLHF.

The chain employs TRBV5-1 and TRBJ2-7; TRBD1 is a possible D gene (5 bases). The germline CDR1 and CDR2 sequences are SGHRS and YFSETQ. Trimming stripped 3 bases from V and 6 bases from J, with 16 bases between. The CDR3 consists of 14 residues. The CDR3 sequence: CASSSDSTHVEQYF. CDR3 sequence (DNA): TGCGCCAGCAGCTCCGACAGTACCCACGTCGAGCAGTACTTC.